This T cell receptor (beta chain) is drawn from a study of T cell changes during pregnancy in multiple sclerosis. Clones were read by immunoSEQ multiplex PCR, and TCRdb kept only the in-frame ones, dropping some. The table lists around 40,000 clones, 90% of them singletons. Trimming took 4 bases from V and 5 from J, leaving 12 bases between them. In germline, CDR1 is SGHTA, CDR2 FQGTGA. The CDR3 runs to 14 residues. The sample was CD4+ T cells from peripheral blood mononuclear cells, taken in the first trimester of pregnancy. The chain is built from TRBV7-3 and TRBJ2-1; weak D call: TRBD1 (6 bases). This clonotype originated in a female donor in good health, enrolled as a control in a pregnancy study. The CDR3 nucleotides are TGTGCCAGCAGCTCCACAGGGAAAAACAATGAGCAGTTCTTC. It yields the protein CASSSTGKNNEQFF.